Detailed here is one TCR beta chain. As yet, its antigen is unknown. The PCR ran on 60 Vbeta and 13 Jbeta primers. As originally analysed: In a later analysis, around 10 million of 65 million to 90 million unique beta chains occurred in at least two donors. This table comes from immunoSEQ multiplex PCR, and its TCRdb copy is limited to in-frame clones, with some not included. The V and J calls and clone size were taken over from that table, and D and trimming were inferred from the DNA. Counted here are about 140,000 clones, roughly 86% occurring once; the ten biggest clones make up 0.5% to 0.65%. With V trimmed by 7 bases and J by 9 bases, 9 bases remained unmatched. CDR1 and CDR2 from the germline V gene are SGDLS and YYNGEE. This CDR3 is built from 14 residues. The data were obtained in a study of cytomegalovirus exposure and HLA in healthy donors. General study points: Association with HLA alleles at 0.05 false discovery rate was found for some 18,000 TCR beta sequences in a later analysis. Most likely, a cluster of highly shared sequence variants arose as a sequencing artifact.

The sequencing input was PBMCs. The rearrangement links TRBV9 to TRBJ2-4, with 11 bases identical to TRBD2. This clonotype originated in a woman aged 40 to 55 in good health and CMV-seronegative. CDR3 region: CASGKLAGEGIQYF. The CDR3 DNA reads TGTGCCAGCGGAAAACTAGCGGGAGAGGGCATTCAGTACTTC.